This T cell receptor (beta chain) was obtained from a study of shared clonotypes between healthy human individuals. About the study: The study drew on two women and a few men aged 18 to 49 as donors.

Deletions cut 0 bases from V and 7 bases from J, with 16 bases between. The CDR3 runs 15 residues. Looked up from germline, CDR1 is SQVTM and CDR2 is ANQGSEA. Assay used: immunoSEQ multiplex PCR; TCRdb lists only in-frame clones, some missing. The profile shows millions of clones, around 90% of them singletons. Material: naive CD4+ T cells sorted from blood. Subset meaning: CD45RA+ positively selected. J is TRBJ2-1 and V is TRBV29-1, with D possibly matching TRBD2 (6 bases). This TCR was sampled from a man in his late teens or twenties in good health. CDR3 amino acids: CSVEETRGYGNEQFF. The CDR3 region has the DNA TGCAGCGTTGAAGAGACCCGGGGGTACGGGAATGAGCAGTTCTTC.